The clone carrying this TCR beta chain is a singleton in its sample. The sample originates from a study of blood T cell repertoires in COVID-19. Study summary: Sites across the United States, Italy and Spain contributed samples from acute and convalescent COVID-19. T cells, B-cell-depleted T cells, or PBMCs supplied cDNA or gDNA.

Methods used by the authors: Amplification with reference gene primers provided the estimates of nucleated cell counts. The method was immunoSEQ multiplex PCR; TCRdb's version includes in-frame clones alone and lacks a portion of them. V and J calls and clone size are those listed in that table; D and trimming were worked out from the DNA. The sample shows around 300,000 clones, 85% to 90% of them seen only once. The CDR3 extends over 19 amino acids. Germline V lookup: CDR1 SGHRS, CDR2 YFSETQ. J was trimmed by 6 bases and V by 0 bases; bases with no gene match: 11. Patients of the Seattle cohort, enrolled during active infection, were followed longitudinally.

The rearrangement links TRBV5-1 to TRBJ2-1; 14 positions match TRBD2. Sequenced material: peripheral blood. This TCR was recovered from a woman aged 25 to 39 with COVID-19, enrolled during active disease. CDR3 sequence (DNA): TGCGCCAGCAGCTTGGCGGGACTAGCGGGAGTTAGTGCCTCCAATGAGCAGTTCTTC. Amino acids: CASSLAGLAGVSASNEQFF.